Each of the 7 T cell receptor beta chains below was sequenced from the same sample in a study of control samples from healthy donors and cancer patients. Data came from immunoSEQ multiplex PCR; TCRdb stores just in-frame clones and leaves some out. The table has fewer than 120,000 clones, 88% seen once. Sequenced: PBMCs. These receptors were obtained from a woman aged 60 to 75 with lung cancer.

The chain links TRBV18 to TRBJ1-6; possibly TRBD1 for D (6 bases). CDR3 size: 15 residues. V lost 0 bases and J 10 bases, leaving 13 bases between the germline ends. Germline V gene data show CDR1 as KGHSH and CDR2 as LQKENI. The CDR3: CASSPPGEGESPLHF. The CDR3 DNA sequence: TGTGCCAGCTCACCACCTGGGGAGGGGGAGTCACCCCTCCACTTT.

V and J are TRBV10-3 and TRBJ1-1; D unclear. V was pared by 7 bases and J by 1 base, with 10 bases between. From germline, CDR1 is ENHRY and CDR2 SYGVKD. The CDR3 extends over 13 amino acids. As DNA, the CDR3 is TGTGCCATCAAAATCGAGCGGAACACTGAAGCTTTCTTT. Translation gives CAIKIERNTEAFF.

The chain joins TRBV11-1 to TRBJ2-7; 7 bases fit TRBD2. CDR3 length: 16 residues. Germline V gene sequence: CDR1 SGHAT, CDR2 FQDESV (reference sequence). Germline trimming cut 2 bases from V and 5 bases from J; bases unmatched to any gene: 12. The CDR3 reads CASSLKVRLAVNEQYF. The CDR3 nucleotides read TGTGCCAGCAGCTTAAAGGTGAGACTAGCAGTGAACGAGCAGTACTTC.

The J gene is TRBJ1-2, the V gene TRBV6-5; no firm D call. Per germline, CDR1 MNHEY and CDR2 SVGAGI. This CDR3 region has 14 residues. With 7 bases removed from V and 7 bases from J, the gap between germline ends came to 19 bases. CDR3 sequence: CASTRPGLKGGYTF. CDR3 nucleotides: TGTGCCAGCACCAGACCGGGCCTCAAGGGTGGCTACACCTTC.

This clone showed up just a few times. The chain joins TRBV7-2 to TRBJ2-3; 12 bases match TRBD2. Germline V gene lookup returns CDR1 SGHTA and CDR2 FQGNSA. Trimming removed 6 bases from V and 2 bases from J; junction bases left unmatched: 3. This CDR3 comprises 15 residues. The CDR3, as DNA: TGTGCCAGCAGTGGGACTAGCGGGTACACAGATACGCAGTATTTT. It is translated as CASSGTSGYTDTQYF.

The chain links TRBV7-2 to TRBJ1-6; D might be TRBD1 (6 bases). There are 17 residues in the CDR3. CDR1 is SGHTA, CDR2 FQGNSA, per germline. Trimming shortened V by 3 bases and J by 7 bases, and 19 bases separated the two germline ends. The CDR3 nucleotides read TGTGCCAGCAGCTTCATGGTCCCAGGGGTTGGCAATTCACCCCTCCACTTT. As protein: CASSFMVPGVGNSPLHF.

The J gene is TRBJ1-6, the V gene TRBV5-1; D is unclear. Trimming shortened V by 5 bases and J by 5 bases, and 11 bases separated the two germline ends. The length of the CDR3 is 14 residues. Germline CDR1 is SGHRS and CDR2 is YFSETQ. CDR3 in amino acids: CASRLGLDNSPLHF. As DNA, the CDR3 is TGCGCCAGCAGGTTAGGGCTTGATAATTCACCCCTCCACTTT. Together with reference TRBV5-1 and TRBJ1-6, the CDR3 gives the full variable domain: KAGVTQTPRYLIKTRGQQVTLSCSPISGHRSVSWYQQTPGQGLQFLFEYFSETQRNKGNFPGRFSGRQFSNSRSEMNVSTLELGDSALYLCASRLGLDNSPLHFGNGTRLTVT.